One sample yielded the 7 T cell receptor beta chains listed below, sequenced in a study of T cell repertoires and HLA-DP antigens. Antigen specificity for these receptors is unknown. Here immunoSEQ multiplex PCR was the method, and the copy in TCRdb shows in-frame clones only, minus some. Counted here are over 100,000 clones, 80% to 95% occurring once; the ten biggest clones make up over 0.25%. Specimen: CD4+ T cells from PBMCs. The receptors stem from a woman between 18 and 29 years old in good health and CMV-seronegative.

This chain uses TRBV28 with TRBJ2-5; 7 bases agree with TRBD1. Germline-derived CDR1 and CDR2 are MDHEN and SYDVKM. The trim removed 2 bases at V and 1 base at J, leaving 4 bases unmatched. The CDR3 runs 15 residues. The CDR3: CASSLEGAPQETQYF. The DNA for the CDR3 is TGTGCCAGCAGTTTAGAGGGGGCCCCCCAAGAGACCCAGTACTTC.

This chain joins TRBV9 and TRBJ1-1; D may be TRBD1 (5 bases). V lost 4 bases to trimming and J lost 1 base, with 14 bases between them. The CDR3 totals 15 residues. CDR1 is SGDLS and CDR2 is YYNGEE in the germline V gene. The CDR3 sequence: CASSPRITGNTEAFF. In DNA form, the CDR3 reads TGTGCCAGCAGCCCGCGGATAACAGGGAACACTGAAGCTTTCTTT.

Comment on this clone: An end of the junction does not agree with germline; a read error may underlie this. The CDR3 DNA reads TGTGCCAGTAGTATCACAGGGGGAGGAGAGATCCAGTACTTC. Translation gives CASSITGGGEIQYF. V gene TRBV19 combines with J gene TRBJ2-5; 8 bases agree with TRBD1. The CDR3 covers 14 residues. The germline V gene encodes CDR1 LNHDA and CDR2 SQIVND (reference sequence).

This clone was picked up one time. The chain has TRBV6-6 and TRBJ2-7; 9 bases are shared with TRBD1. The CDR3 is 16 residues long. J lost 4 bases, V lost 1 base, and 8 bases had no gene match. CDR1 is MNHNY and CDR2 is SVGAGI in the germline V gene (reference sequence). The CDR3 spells CASSYLSTGGFYEQYV. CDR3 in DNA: TGTGCCAGCAGTTACTTGTCAACAGGGGGCTTTTACGAGCAGTACGTC.

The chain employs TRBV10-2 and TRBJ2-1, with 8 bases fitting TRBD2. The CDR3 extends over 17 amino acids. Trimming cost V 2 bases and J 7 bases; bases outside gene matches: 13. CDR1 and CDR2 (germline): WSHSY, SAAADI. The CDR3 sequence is CASSEQSGASGRNEQFF. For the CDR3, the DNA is TGCGCCAGCAGTGAGCAATCCGGGGCTAGCGGGCGAAATGAGCAGTTCTTC.

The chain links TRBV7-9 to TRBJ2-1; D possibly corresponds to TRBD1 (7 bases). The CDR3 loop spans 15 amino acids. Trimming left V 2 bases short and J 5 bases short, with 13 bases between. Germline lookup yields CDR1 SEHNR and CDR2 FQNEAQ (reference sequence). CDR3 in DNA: TGTGCCAGCAGCTTACCAGGGGGGCGGCACAATGAGCAGTTCTTC. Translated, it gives CASSLPGGRHNEQFF.

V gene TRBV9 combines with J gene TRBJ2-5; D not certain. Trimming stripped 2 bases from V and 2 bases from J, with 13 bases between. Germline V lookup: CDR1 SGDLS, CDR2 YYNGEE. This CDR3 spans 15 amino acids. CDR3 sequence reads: CASSVSIGSQETQYF. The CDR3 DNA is TGTGCCAGCAGCGTTAGTATCGGCAGTCAAGAGACCCAGTACTTC.